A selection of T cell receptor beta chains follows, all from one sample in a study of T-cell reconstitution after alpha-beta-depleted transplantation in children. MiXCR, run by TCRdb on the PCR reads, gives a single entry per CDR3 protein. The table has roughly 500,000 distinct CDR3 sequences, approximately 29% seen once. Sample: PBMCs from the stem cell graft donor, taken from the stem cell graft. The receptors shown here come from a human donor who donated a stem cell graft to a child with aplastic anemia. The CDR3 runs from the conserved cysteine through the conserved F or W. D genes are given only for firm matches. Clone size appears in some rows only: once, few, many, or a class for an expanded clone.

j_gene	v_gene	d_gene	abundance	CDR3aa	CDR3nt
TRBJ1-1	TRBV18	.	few	CASSGGASNTEAFF	TGTGCCAGCTCAGGGGGGGCCTCGAACACTGAAGCTTTCTTT
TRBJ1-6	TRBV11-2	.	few	CASSLEGNSPLHF	TGTGCCAGCAGCTTAGAAGGGAATTCACCCCTCCACTTT
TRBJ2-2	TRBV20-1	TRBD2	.	CSATEGPSGSTGELFF	TGCAGTGCGACTGAGGGGCCTAGCGGGAGCACCGGGGAGCTGTTTTTT
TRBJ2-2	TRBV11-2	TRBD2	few	CASSLEASGRVGAGELFF	TGTGCCAGCAGCTTAGAAGCTAGCGGGAGGGTAGGCGCCGGGGAGCTGTTTTTT
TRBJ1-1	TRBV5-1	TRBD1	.	CASSLNSQGVNTEAFF	TGCGCCAGCAGCTTGAACTCACAGGGGGTGAACACTGAAGCTTTCTTT
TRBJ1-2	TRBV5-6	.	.	CASSYGTGYYGYTF	TGTGCCAGCAGCTACGGCACAGGATATTATGGCTACACCTTC
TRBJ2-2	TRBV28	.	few	CASSLQGYTGELFF	TGTGCCAGCAGTTTACAGGGTTATACCGGGGAGCTGTTTTTT
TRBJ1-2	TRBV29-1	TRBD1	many	CSVGMDRASSYTF	TGCAGCGTTGGGATGGACAGGGCTTCGAGCTACACCTTC
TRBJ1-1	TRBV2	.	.	CASRRDGNMGAFF	TGTGCCAGCAGGAGGGACGGCAACATGGGGGCTTTCTTT
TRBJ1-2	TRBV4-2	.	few	CASSQVGGGGYTF	TGTGCCAGCAGCCAAGTCGGCGGAGGGGGCTACACCTTC
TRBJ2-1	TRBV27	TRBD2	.	CASSFPISGTYNEQFF	TGTGCCAGCAGTTTCCCAATTAGCGGGACTTACAATGAGCAGTTCTTC
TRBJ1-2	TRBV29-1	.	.	CSVEGLNYGYTF	TGCAGCGTTGAGGGACTCAACTATGGCTACACCTTC
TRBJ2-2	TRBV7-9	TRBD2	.	CASSPTSGRWYTGELFF	TGTGCCAGCAGCCCCACTAGCGGGAGGTGGTACACCGGGGAGCTGTTTTTT
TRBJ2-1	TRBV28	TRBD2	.	CASSNYWTSGKDEQFF	TGTGCCAGCAGCAACTACTGGACTAGCGGGAAGGATGAGCAGTTCTTC
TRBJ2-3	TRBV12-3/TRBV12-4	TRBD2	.	CASILAGMGTQYF	TGTGCCAGCATCCTAGCGGGAATGGGTACGCAGTATTTT
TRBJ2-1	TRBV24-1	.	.	CATSVYNEQFF	TGTGCCACCAGTGTCTACAATGAGCAGTTCTTC
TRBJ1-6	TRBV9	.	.	CASSVPGNSPLHF	TGTGCCAGCAGCGTACCAGGGAATTCACCCCTCCACTTT
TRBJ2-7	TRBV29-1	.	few	CSVEFGGQPYEQYF	TGCAGCGTTGAATTTGGTGGGCAGCCCTACGAGCAGTACTTC
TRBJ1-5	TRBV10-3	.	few	CAISVSLGVNQPQHF	TGTGCCATCAGTGTTTCGTTGGGGGTTAATCAGCCCCAGCATTTT
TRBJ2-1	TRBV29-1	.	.	CSVQGGGPGNEQFF	TGCAGCGTACAAGGGGGAGGGCCGGGGAATGAGCAGTTCTTC
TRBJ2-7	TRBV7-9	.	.	CASSPREGGLSYEQYF	TGTGCCAGCAGCCCTCGTGAGGGAGGCCTCTCCTACGAGCAGTACTTC
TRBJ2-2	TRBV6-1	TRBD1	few	CASSDLRTGGTGELFF	TGTGCCAGCAGTGATCTTAGGACAGGGGGGACCGGGGAGCTGTTTTTT